This T cell receptor beta chain was documented in a study of T-cell memory formation after mild COVID-19. Points on this clonotype: The antigen remains unidentified.

TCRdb reanalysed the 5' RACE reads using MiXCR and keeps one entry per CDR3 protein. Of tens of thousands of distinct CDR3 sequences in the sample, more than 13% were seen once. Overall study findings and caveats: Clones that shrank (day 15 to 85) were balanced CD4/CD8, whereas later expanders leaned CD4+.

CDR3 size: 15 residues. Germline CDR1 is MNHEY and CDR2 is SVGEGT. V trimming: 0 bases; J trimming: 6 bases; junction bases outside the gene matches: 8. The V and J genes are TRBV6-2 or TRBV6-3 and TRBJ2-7; 7 bases are a match to TRBD1. The receptor was isolated from a man in his late teens or twenties who had mild COVID-19 (a few samples of this study predate the infection). Cell type and time point are not known. Specimen: PBMCs or a T cell subset sorted from them (not recorded which). The CDR3 is CASSYSITGAGEQYF. The CDR3 coding sequence is TGTGCCAGCAGTTACTCGATAACAGGGGCGGGCGAGCAGTACTTC.